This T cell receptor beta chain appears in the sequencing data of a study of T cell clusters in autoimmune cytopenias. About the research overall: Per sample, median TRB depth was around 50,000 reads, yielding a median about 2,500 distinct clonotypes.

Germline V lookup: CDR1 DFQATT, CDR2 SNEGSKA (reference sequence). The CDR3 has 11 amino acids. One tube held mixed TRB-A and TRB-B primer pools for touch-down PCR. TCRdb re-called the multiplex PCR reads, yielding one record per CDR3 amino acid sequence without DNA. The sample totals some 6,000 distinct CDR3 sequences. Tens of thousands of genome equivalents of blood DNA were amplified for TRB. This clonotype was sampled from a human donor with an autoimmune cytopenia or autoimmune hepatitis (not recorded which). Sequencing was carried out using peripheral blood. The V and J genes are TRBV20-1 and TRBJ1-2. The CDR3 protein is CSARVNYGYTF.